Sequencing of this TCR beta chain was carried out in a study of T cell changes during pregnancy in multiple sclerosis. The CDR3 totals 17 residues. J was trimmed by 0 bases and V by 3 bases; bases with no gene match: 4. Germline V gives CDR1 SGDLS, CDR2 YYNGEE. TCRdb keeps only in-frame clones here, not all; method: immunoSEQ multiplex PCR. Among around 100,000 clones listed, around 90% were seen once. This TCR was sampled from a female donor with multiple sclerosis, enrolled in a pregnancy study. V is TRBV9 and J is TRBJ1-3; 12 positions agree with TRBD1. The material was peripheral blood, obtained in the third trimester of pregnancy. The CDR3 loop reads CASSAGTGGHSGNTIYF. The DNA of the CDR3 is TGTGCCAGCAGCGCCGGGACAGGGGGCCACTCTGGAAACACCATATATTTT.